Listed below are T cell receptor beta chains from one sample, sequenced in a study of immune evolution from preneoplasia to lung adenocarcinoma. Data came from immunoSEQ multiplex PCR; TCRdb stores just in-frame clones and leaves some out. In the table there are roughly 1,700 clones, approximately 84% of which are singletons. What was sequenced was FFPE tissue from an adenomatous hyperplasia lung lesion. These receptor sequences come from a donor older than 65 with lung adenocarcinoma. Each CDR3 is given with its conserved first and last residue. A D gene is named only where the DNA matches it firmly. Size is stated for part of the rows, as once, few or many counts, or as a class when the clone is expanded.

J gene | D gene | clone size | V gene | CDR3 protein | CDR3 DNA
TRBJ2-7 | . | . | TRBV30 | CAWSLVRGSPPYEQYF | TGTGCCTGGAGCCTTGTACGCGGGTCCCCTCCCTACGAGCAGTACTTC
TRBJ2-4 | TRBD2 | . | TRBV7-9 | CGSGVASNIQYF | TGCGGGAGCGGGGTGGCTTCGAACATTCAGTACTTC
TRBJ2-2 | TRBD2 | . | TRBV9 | CASSAELAVGAGELFF | TGTGCCAGCAGCGCCGAACTAGCGGTGGGGGCCGGGGAGCTGTTTTTT
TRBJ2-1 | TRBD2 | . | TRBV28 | CASSTNRVAGVVGEQFF | TGTGCCAGCAGTACCAACCGGGTAGCGGGAGTAGTAGGTGAGCAGTTCTTC
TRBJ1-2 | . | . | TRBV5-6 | CASSPPGGMGYGYTF | TGTGCCAGCAGCCCCCCGGGGGGGATGGGCTATGGCTACACCTTC
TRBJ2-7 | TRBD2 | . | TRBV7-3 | CASSSTTAGKQYF | TGTGCCAGCAGCTCGACGACAGCGGGGAAGCAGTACTTC
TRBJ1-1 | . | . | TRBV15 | CATSRDSNTEAFF | TGTGCCACCAGCAGAGATTCGAACACTGAAGCTTTCTTT
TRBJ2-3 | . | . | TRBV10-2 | CASSAVRGTDTQYF | TGCGCCAGCAGTGCCGTCCGGGGAACAGATACGCAGTATTTT
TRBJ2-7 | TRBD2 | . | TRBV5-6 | CASSLRTIAGGLYEQYF | TGTGCCAGCAGCCTGCGGACAATAGCGGGAGGGCTATACGAGCAGTACTTC
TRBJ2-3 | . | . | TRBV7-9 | CASSLAVGRDTQYF | TGTGCCAGCAGCTTAGCGGTGGGTAGAGATACGCAGTATTTT
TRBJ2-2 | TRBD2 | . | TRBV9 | CASSAPVGEGRGRELFF | TGTGCCAGCAGCGCCCCCGTCGGGGAGGGGCGGGGCCGGGAGCTGTTTTTT
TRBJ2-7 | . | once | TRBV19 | CATPEIAGEQYF | TGTGCTACCCCGGAAATCGCGGGCGAGCAGTACTTC
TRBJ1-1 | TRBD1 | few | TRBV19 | CASSLTGSYTEAFF | TGTGCCAGTAGCTTGACAGGGTCGTACACTGAAGCTTTCTTT
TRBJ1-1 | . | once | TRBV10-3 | CAISESSGAEAFF | TGTGCCATCAGTGAGTCCTCAGGGGCAGAAGCTTTCTTT
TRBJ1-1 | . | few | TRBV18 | CASSQPMGIGAFF | TGTGCCAGCTCCCAGCCAATGGGCATTGGAGCTTTCTTT
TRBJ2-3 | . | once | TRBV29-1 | CSVEGDTDTQYF | TGCAGCGTTGAAGGGGACACAGATACGCAGTATTTT
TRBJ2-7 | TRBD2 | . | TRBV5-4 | CASSYLRLAGNPSEQYF | TGTGCCAGCAGCTACCTAAGACTAGCGGGGAACCCCTCCGAGCAGTACTTC
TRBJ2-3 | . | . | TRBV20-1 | CSARPMDTQYF | TGCAGTGCTAGACCTATGGATACGCAGTATTTT
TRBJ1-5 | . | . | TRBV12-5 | CASAMDSSNQPQHF | TGTGCTAGTGCCATGGACAGTAGCAATCAGCCCCAGCATTTT
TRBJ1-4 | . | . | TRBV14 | CASSQDFGAGLSF | TGTGCCAGCAGCCAAGATTTCGGGGCAGGACTAAGCTTT
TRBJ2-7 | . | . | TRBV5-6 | CASRRDGSSYEQYF | TGTGCCAGCAGGCGGGACGGGAGCTCCTACGAGCAGTACTTC
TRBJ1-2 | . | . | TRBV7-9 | CASSPIGIGDGYTF | TGTGCCAGCAGCCCCATAGGCATCGGTGATGGCTACACCTTC
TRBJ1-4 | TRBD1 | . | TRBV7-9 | CASSWDRVAEKLFF | TGTGCCAGCAGCTGGGACAGGGTCGCGGAAAAACTGTTTTTT
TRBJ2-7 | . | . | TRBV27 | CASSFGYEQYF | TGTGCCAGCAGTTTTGGTTACGAGCAGTACTTC
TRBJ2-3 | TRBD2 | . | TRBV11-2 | CASSLGTSGHTQYF | TGTGCCAGCAGCTTAGGGACTAGCGGTCATACGCAGTATTTT
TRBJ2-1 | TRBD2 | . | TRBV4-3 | CASSHAGAGSNEQFF | TGCGCCAGCAGCCACGCGGGAGCAGGCTCAAATGAGCAGTTCTTC
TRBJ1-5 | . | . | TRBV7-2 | CASSSGGGYQPQHF | TGTGCCAGCAGCTCGGGGGGGGGTTATCAGCCCCAGCATTTT
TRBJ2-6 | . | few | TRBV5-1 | CASSSIPISGANVLTF | TGCGCCAGCAGCTCCATCCCGATCTCTGGGGCCAACGTCCTGACTTTC
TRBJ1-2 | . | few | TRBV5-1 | CASSPRHASYGYTF | TGCGCCAGCAGCCCCCGACATGCTTCCTATGGCTACACCTTC